The T cell receptor beta chain under discussion was sequenced for a study of OX40 agonist ivuxolimab in advanced cancers. Whole-study context: Dose-escalation patients were diagnosed with hepatocellular carcinoma, melanoma, renal cell cancer or head and neck cancer. Partial responses occurred in Three dose-escalation patients, one with hepatocellular carcinoma and two with cutaneous melanoma.

Blood got drawn at baseline, again on cycle 4 day 1, and then on cycle 7 day 1. Data came from immunoSEQ multiplex PCR; TCRdb stores just in-frame clones and leaves some out. The sample has 15,000 to 17,000 clones, about 81% seen once; the top ten hold around 40%. The CDR3 has 13 amino acids. V gave up 4 bases and J gave up 7 bases, with 11 bases separating them. Germline V gene sequence: CDR1 SGHDT, CDR2 YYEEEE. Sequenced material: CD4+ or CD8+ T cells sorted from blood, taken in a trial of the OX40 agonist ivuxolimab. This TCR came from an adult with an advanced solid tumor such as melanoma, head and neck, liver or kidney cancer. The chain is built from TRBV5-6 and TRBJ1-4, with D tentatively TRBD1 (5 bases). The CDR3 DNA is TGTGCCAGCAGCCCGACGGGGGGTGAAAAACTGTTTTTT. The encoded protein is CASSPTGGEKLFF.